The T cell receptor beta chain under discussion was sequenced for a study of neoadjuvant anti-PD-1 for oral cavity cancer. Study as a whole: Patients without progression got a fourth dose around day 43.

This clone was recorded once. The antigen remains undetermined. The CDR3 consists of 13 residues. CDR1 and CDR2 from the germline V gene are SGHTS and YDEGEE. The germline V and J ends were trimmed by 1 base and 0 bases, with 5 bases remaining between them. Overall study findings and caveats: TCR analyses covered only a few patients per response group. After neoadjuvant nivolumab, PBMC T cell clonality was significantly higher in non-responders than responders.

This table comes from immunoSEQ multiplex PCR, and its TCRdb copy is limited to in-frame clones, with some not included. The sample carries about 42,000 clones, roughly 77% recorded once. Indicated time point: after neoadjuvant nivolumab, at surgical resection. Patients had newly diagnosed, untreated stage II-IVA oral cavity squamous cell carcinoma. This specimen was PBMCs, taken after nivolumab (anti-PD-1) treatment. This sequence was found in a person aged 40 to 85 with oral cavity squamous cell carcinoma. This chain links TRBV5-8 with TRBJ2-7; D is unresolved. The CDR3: CASSLRASYEQYF. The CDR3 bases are TGTGCCAGCAGCTTGCGCGCCTCCTACGAGCAGTACTTC.